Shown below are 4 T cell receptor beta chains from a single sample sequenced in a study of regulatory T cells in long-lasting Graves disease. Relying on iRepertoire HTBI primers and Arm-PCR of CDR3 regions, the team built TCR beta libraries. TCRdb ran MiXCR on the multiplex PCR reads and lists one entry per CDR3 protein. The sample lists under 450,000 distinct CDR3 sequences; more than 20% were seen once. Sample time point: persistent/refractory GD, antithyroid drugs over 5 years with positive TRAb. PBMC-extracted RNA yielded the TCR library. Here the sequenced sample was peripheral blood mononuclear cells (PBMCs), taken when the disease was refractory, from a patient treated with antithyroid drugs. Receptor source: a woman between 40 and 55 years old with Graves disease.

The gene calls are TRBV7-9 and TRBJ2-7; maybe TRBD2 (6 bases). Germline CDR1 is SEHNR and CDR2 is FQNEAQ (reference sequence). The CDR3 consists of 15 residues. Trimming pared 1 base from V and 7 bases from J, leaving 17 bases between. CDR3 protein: CASSLGVAAQREQYF. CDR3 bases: TGTGCCAGCAGCTTAGGGGTAGCGGCCCAGCGGGAGCAGTACTTC.

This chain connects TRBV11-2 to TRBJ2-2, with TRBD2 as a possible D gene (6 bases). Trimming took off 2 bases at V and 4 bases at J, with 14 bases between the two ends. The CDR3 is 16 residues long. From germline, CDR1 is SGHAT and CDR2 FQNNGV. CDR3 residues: CASSLWDSRGTGELFF. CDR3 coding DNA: TGTGCCAGCAGCTTATGGGACTCCCGGGGCACCGGGGAGCTGTTTTTT.

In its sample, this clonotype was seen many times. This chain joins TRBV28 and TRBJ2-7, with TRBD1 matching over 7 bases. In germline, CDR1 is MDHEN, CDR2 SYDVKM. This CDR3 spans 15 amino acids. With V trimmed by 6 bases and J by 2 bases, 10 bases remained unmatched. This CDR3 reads CASRDTGTAAYEQYF. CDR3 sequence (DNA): TGTGCCAGCAGGGATACCGGGACAGCCGCCTACGAGCAGTACTTC.

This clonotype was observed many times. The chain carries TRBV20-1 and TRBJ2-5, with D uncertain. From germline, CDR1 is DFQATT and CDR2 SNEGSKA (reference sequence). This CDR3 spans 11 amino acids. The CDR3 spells CSAVGVETQYF. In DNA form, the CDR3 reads TGCAGCGCCGTGGGTGTGGAGACCCAGTACTTC.